This T cell receptor beta chain was captured by sequencing in a study of technical replicates of blood from several donors. Libraries were prepared by immunoSEQ multiplex PCR; TCRdb keeps only in-frame clonotypes and omits some of them. Among 70,000 to 85,000 clones, roughly 97% were seen once, and the ten largest hold approximately 0.2%. J was trimmed by 3 bases and V by 8 bases; bases with no gene match: 15. In germline, CDR1 is SQVTM, CDR2 ANQGSEA. There are 17 residues in the CDR3. This TCR was sampled from a human donor in good health. The source material was T cells isolated from PBMCs. The rearrangement uses TRBV29-1 and TRBJ2-2; the match to TRBD2 covers 10 bases. CDR3 DNA sequence: TGCAGCTATGCGCGGCTAGCGGGGGAGGGGGACACCGGGGAGCTGTTTTTT. Amino acids: CSYARLAGEGDTGELFF.